This T cell receptor beta chain derives from a study of T cell responses to AZD1222 COVID-19 vaccine. The CDR3 runs 14 residues. TCRdb's copy holds only in-frame clones and misses some; the assay was immunoSEQ multiplex PCR. The sample includes 95,000 to 150,000 clones, around 94% of them seen just once. This clone was found once. V and J are TRBV21-1 and TRBJ2-7; TRBD1 reflects the table's D call only, with no check against the DNA. TRBV21-1 is noted as a pseudogene. The sample consisted of peripheral blood, taken on day 0 of AZD1222 vaccination. This receptor was identified in an adult in good health. The CDR3 loop reads CASIRWKGPYEQYF. DNA of the CDR3: TGTGCCAGCATCCGGTGGAAGGGGCCCTACGAGCAGTACTTC.